A selection of T cell receptor beta chains follows, all from one sample in a study of CD8 T cells in ankylosing spondylitis. TCRdb reprocessed the 5' RACE reads with MiXCR, giving one entry per CDR3 protein. In the table there are some 340,000 distinct CDR3 sequences, roughly 14% of which are singletons. The sequenced sample consisted of blood, either unsorted or a sorted T cell fraction (not recorded which). The receptors were gathered from a male donor with ankylosing spondylitis or in good health (not recorded which). Both conserved end residues are part of each CDR3. D genes are given only for firm matches. Rows give clone size only sometimes, using once, few, many, or a class for an expanded clone.

>-|TRBJ2-3|TRBV10-3|many
TGTGCCATCAGTACCACCACAGATACGCAGTATTTT
CAISTTTDTQYF
>TRBD1|TRBJ2-4|TRBV5-6|few
TGTGCCAGCAGCCTGACTAGGACAGGGGGCTGGTACTTC
CASSLTRTGGWYF
>-|TRBJ1-5|TRBV5-1|many
TGCGCCAGCAGCGAGGGACGCGGGGATCAGCCCCAGCATTTT
CASSEGRGDQPQHF
>-|TRBJ1-6|TRBV7-9|-
TGTGCCAGCAGCTTAGTCTGGCGGAACAGGGCTAATTCACCCCTCCACTTT
CASSLVWRNRANSPLHF
>-|TRBJ2-3|TRBV10-3|many
TGTGCCATCAGGGATGGGGGCAGGGGCAGCACAGATACGCAGTATTTT
CAIRDGGRGSTDTQYF
>TRBD1|TRBJ1-2|TRBV3-1|-
TGTGCCAGCAGCCAAGGTTCTCCCGGGACAGTCTACGAAGGCCCTAACTATGGCTACACCTTC
CASSQGSPGTVYEGPNYGYTF
>-|TRBJ1-1|TRBV7-9|-
TGTGCCAGCAGCTTAGATACAGGGAGGGCTTTCTTT
CASSLDTGRAFF
>TRBD1|TRBJ1-3|TRBV4-1|many
TGCGCCAGCAGCCAAACAGGGGAAGGCACCATATATTTT
CASSQTGEGTIYF
>-|TRBJ2-1|TRBV7-2|few
TGTGCCAGCAGCCCCCCCGCGGGGTTGGTAATAGGCGAGCAGTTCTTC
CASSPPAGLVIGEQFF
>TRBD2|TRBJ2-3|TRBV9|-
TGTGCCAGCAGCCAGGAGGGAGCGGGAGGAGATACGCAGTATTTT
CASSQEGAGGDTQYF
>-|TRBJ1-4|TRBV15|-
TGTGCCACCGGCAGGAACCGTAATGAAAAACTGTTTTTT
CATGRNRNEKLFF
>-|TRBJ1-1|TRBV28|once
TGTGCCAGCAGTTTAACGGGGAGAAGCACTGAAGCTTTCTTT
CASSLTGRSTEAFF
>TRBD2|TRBJ2-7|TRBV5-1|few
TGCGCCAGCACCTCCGGGGGGGGCCTATTCTACGAGCAGTACTTC
CASTSGGGLFYEQYF
>TRBD2|TRBJ2-3|TRBV20-1|few
TGCAGTGCTATGACTAGCGGGAGAGGAGATACGCAGTATTTT
CSAMTSGRGDTQYF
>-|TRBJ2-7|TRBV6-1|-
TGTGCCAGCAGTGAGAGATCAGATACCGAGCAGTACTTC
CASSERSDTEQYF
>TRBD1|TRBJ1-2|TRBV6-5|few
TGTGCCAGCAGTTATGGGACAGGGGCAAGTGAGGGCTACACCTTC
CASSYGTGASEGYTF
>TRBD1|TRBJ2-3|TRBV12-3/TRBV12-4|many
TGTGCCATAGGACAGGTGAAAGATACGCAGTATTTT
CAIGQVKDTQYF
>-|TRBJ1-1|TRBV5-1|-
TGCGCCAGCAGCTTGCCCACGGTGAACACTGAAGCTTTCTTT
CASSLPTVNTEAFF
>-|TRBJ2-1|TRBV29-1|many
TGCAGCGTTGTTGGGAATGAGCAGTTCTTC
CSVVGNEQFF
>-|TRBJ2-1|TRBV3-1|-
TGTGCCAGCAGCCAGATGGGGTCAGCGGACCGGGGTGAGCAGTTCTTC
CASSQMGSADRGEQFF
>-|TRBJ2-5|TRBV12-3/TRBV12-4|few
TGTGCCAGCAGTCCGCGGAAACTGACCCAGTACTTC
CASSPRKLTQYF
>-|TRBJ2-3|TRBV24-1|-
TGTGCCACAGCACATGGCGGAGGGACAGATACGCAGTATTTT
CATAHGGGTDTQYF
>-|TRBJ2-1|TRBV20-1|-
TGCAGTGCTTCCGAGGGGGTACCCTACAATGAGCAGTTCTTC
CSASEGVPYNEQFF
>-|TRBJ1-1|TRBV19|few
TGTGCCAGTAGTAGGACCAGGGAGGGGACTGAAGCTTTCTTT
CASSRTREGTEAFF
>TRBD1|TRBJ2-6|TRBV5-1|-
TGCGCCAGCAGCCCAGGGACAGGGGGCAATTCTGGGGCCAACGTCCTGACTTTC
CASSPGTGGNSGANVLTF
>-|TRBJ2-5|TRBV5-1|many
TGCGCCAGCAGCTCTGAGGTCGGGCCACAAGAGACCCAGTACTTC
CASSSEVGPQETQYF
>-|TRBJ2-5|TRBV7-2|-
TGTGCCAGCAGCATGGACATCCTAGAGGCCCAGTACTTC
CASSMDILEAQYF
>-|TRBJ2-2|TRBV6-5|few
TGTGCCAGCAGTTGGGTCCAAGCCGGGGAGCTGTTTTTT
CASSWVQAGELFF
>TRBD1|TRBJ1-2|TRBV29-1|few
TGCAGCGGGTCCCGGGACAGCTATGGCTACACCTTC
CSGSRDSYGYTF
>-|TRBJ2-7|TRBV6-2/TRBV6-3|few
TGTGCCAGCAGTTACGACAGGATAAACTCCTACGAGCAGTACTTC
CASSYDRINSYEQYF
>TRBD2|TRBJ2-3|TRBV10-3|-
TGTGCCTCCGGGACTAGCGGGTGGACAGATACGCAGTATTTT
CASGTSGWTDTQYF
>-|TRBJ2-7|TRBV5-5|few
TGTGCCAGCAGCCTCGCCCCCTACGAGCAGTACTTC
CASSLAPYEQYF
>-|TRBJ2-3|TRBV10-3|few
TGTGCCCTACGAGAGGGGGGCTCCACAGATACGCAGTATTTT
CALREGGSTDTQYF
>-|TRBJ2-2|TRBV7-2|-
TGTGCCAGCAGCTTAGTGGGGATTACTGGTACCGGGGAGCTGTTTTTT
CASSLVGITGTGELFF
>-|TRBJ2-3|TRBV7-2|few
TGTGCCAGCAGCTGGCTAGGTTCTAAAGATACGCAGTATTTT
CASSWLGSKDTQYF